This TCR beta chain originates from a study of memory CD4+ T cells and cytomegalovirus serostatus. Study-level information: Donors were healthy Belgian adults, several CMV seropositive and around 24 seronegative.

Study-wide results and caveats: The CMV-associated TCR signature appears largely within the CD4+ memory repertoire.

Sequencing was performed with immunoSEQ multiplex PCR; in TCRdb, only in-frame clones are kept and a portion is missing. The sample holds about 44,000 clones, over 65% seen once. Looked up from germline, CDR1 is SGHDT and CDR2 is YYEEEE. Trimming removed 4 bases from V and 7 bases from J, with 18 bases in between. The CDR3 has 16 amino acids. The sort gate was single viable CD3+CD4+CD8-CD45RO+ cells for memory CD4+ T cells. As to this clone: The antigen remains undetermined.

The chain combines TRBV5-6 with TRBJ1-6; D may be TRBD1 (5 bases). Material: memory CD4+ T cells from blood. This clonotype was sampled from an adult in good health and CMV-seronegative. DNA for the CDR3: TGTGCCAGCAGCACAGGTGGGATCCGGGCCAATTCACCCCTCCACTTT. This encodes CASSTGGIRANSPLHF.